This TCR beta chain emerged from a study of blood T cell repertoires in COVID-19. Measured with immunoSEQ multiplex PCR; TCRdb has only the in-frame clones, and not every one. The sample lists under 400,000 clones, 80% to 90% seen once, with 1.5% to 2% in the top ten. CDR1 is LGHDT and CDR2 is YNNKEL in the germline V gene (reference sequence). V was shortened by 1 base and J by 4 bases, with 5 bases between the two germline ends. The CDR3 is 13 amino acids. The sample comprised PBMCs or T cells enriched from blood (not recorded which). The rearrangement links TRBV3-1 (or the pseudogene TRBV3-2) to TRBJ1-3; D is uncertain. The sequence came from a man aged 35-49 years in a cohort exposed to, infected with or recovered from COVID-19 (not recorded which). In DNA form, the CDR3 reads TGTGCCAGCAGCCAAGTTGGCGGAAACACCATATATTTT. This encodes CASSQVGGNTIYF.